Below are 16 T cell receptor beta chains sequenced from a single sample in a study of beta chain features in type 1 diabetes. Since all of the isolated RNA was reverse transcribed, expressed TCRB transcripts were what got sequenced. TCRdb's table, derived via immunoSEQ multiplex PCR, lists solely in-frame clones and lacks some. The table records about 450,000 clones, around 10% of them present only once. Material for sequencing was naive CD4+ T cells from blood. The receptors shown here come from a woman between 18 and 30 years old in good health.

The gene calls are TRBV27 and TRBJ2-7; D is possibly TRBD1 (6 bases). In germline, CDR1 is MNHEY, CDR2 SMNVEV (reference sequence). V lost 5 bases and J lost 4, with 15 bases in between. This CDR3 is 14 amino acids long. The CDR3 spells CASSPFLQGYEQYF. CDR3 DNA sequence: TGTGCCAGCAGTCCCTTCCTACAGGGATACGAGCAGTACTTC.

The chain has TRBV27 and TRBJ1-5; weak D call: TRBD1 (5 bases). This CDR3 spans 13 amino acids. V lost 6 bases to trimming and J lost 7 bases, with 13 bases between them. Per germline, CDR1 MNHEY and CDR2 SMNVEV (reference sequence). CDR3 loop: CASSPTRGQPQHF. The CDR3 DNA reads TGTGCCAGCAGCCCGACTCGGGGGCAGCCCCAGCATTTT.

Regarding this clone: One end of the junction varies from germline; a read error may be responsible. The chain joins TRBV13 to TRBJ2-4; TRBD2 aligns across 7 bases. The CDR3 spans 16 residues. Per the germline V gene, CDR1 is PRHDT and CDR2 is FYEKMQ (reference sequence). CDR3 sequence: CASSLRWLADKNIHYF. Here the CDR3 DNA reads TGTGCCAGCAGCTTAAGGTGGCTAGCGGATAAAAACATTCATTACTTC.

On this clone itself: Other DNA sequences in this specimen translate into the identical CDR3. CDR3 amino acids: CASSPPSGYGYTF. The CDR3 DNA is TGTGCCAGCTCACCACCCTCAGGGTATGGCTACACCTTC. This rearrangement joins TRBV18 to TRBJ1-2; the D gene is possibly TRBD1 (5 bases). Trimming removed 0 bases at V and 5 bases at J, with 7 bases between. The CDR3 has 13 residues. Germline V CDR1 and CDR2: KGHSH, LQKENI.

This clone was counted only a few times. The chain combines TRBV9 with TRBJ2-2; 9 nucleotides match TRBD1. CDR3 length: 16 residues. V lost 4 bases, J lost 7 bases, and 11 bases stayed unmatched. From germline, CDR1 is SGDLS and CDR2 YYNGEE. CDR3 nucleotides: TGTGCCAGCAGCTCGGACCGGGACAGGGTTGTCGGGGAGCTGTTTTTT. Translating it yields CASSSDRDRVVGELFF.

This clone was seen a few times. The chain recombines TRBV14 with TRBJ2-7; D is possibly TRBD2 (5 bases). Germline V gene data show CDR1 as SGHDN and CDR2 as FVKESK. The CDR3 extends over 14 amino acids. The germline V and J ends were trimmed by 1 base and 2 bases, with 9 bases remaining between them. The CDR3: CASSQGRRPYEQYF. The CDR3 nucleotides are TGTGCCAGCAGCCAAGGGCGGAGGCCCTACGAGCAGTACTTC.

This clone was counted only a few times. The rearrangement uses TRBV15 and TRBJ1-5; no firm D call. Trimming removed 5 bases from V and 5 bases from J, with 10 bases in between. This CDR3 is 13 amino acids long. Germline V lookup: CDR1 LNHNV, CDR2 YYDKDF (reference sequence). CDR3 sequence reads: CATSPRSDQPQHF. The DNA of the CDR3 is TGTGCCACCAGCCCCCGAAGTGATCAGCCCCAGCATTTT.

This clone came up a few times. The chain couples TRBV7-9 to TRBJ2-3; a weak D match, TRBD1 (5 bases). Deletions cut 5 bases from V and 9 bases from J, with 12 bases between. The CDR3 has 12 amino acids. Germline values: CDR1 SEHNR, CDR2 FQNEAQ (reference sequence). The CDR3 DNA is TGTGCCAGCAGCCACGCCCAGGGCACGCAGTATTTT. It yields the protein CASSHAQGTQYF.

This clone was seen a few times. The rearrangement links TRBV29-1 to TRBJ2-5, with 9 bases matching TRBD1. Germline-derived CDR1 and CDR2 are SQVTM and ANQGSEA. CDR3 length: 14 residues. With 7 bases clipped from V and 5 bases from J, the junction kept 11 bases outside the gene matches. The chain's CDR3 is CSAYNRGLWETQYF. The DNA of the CDR3 is TGCAGCGCCTATAACAGGGGGCTGTGGGAGACCCAGTACTTC.

V is TRBV7-2 and J is TRBJ1-2, with D tentatively TRBD1 (5 bases). The CDR3 has 14 residues. The ends were cut back, 2 bases at V and 4 bases at J, with 11 bases in the middle. Germline V CDR1 and CDR2: SGHTA, FQGNSA. In DNA, the CDR3 is TGTGCCAGCAGCTTAACTACAGGTTTCTATGGCTACACCTTC. This gives the protein CASSLTTGFYGYTF.

This clone appeared a few times. This sequence joins TRBV15 and TRBJ1-5; weak D call: TRBD1 (6 bases). Germline V gene sequence: CDR1 LNHNV, CDR2 YYDKDF (reference sequence). Trimming cost V 5 bases and J 3 bases, with 20 bases left between them. The CDR3 consists of 17 residues. Written as DNA, the CDR3 is TGTGCCACCAGCGGTTTACAGGGTATGCTGATCAATCAGCCCCAGCATTTT. Its protein product is CATSGLQGMLINQPQHF.

The chain links TRBV20-1 to TRBJ2-3; 7 bases line up with TRBD1. After removal of 6 bases from V and 12 bases from J, the junction contained 9 bases not matched to a gene. CDR3 length: 11 residues. Germline loops: CDR1 DFQATT, CDR2 SNEGSKA (reference sequence). CDR3 region: CSAYRTGYQYF. CDR3 sequence (DNA): TGCAGTGCGTACCGGACAGGCTATCAGTATTTT.

The chain has TRBV6-5 and TRBJ1-4; 7 bases are a match to TRBD1. V was clipped by 6 bases and J by 3 bases; unmatched bases: 7. From germline, CDR1 is MNHEY and CDR2 SVGAGI. The CDR3 length is 15 residues. CDR3 nucleotides: TGTGCCAGCAGACCCACAGGGGCATCTAATGAAAAACTGTTTTTT. As protein: CASRPTGASNEKLFF.

The J gene is TRBJ2-5, the V gene TRBV29-1; the match to TRBD1 covers 8 bases. The CDR3 runs 14 residues. J gave up 5 bases and V 3 bases, and 8 bases lay outside the gene matches. Looked up from germline, CDR1 is SQVTM and CDR2 is ANQGSEA. The chain's CDR3 is CSVDYRGVGETQYF. In DNA, the CDR3 is TGCAGCGTTGACTACAGGGGGGTGGGGGAGACCCAGTACTTC.

This clone was seen a handful of times. This chain connects TRBV2 to TRBJ1-4; no reliable D call. Germline CDR1 reads SNHLY; CDR2 reads FYNNEI. V was trimmed by 6 bases and J by 5 bases, leaving 7 bases between them. The CDR3 totals 12 residues. CDR3 sequence reads: CASSARNEKLFF. CDR3 DNA sequence: TGTGCCAGCAGCGCCCGAAATGAAAAACTGTTTTTT.

The chain joins TRBV29-1 to TRBJ1-6; a weak D match, TRBD1 (5 bases). Germline V lookup: CDR1 SQVTM, CDR2 ANQGSEA. CDR3 length: 13 amino acids. V lost 4 bases, J lost 7 bases, and 11 bases lay in between. The CDR3 DNA reads as TGCAGCGTTGGGCAGGGCTTAAATTCACCCCTCCACTTT. Protein product: CSVGQGLNSPLHF.